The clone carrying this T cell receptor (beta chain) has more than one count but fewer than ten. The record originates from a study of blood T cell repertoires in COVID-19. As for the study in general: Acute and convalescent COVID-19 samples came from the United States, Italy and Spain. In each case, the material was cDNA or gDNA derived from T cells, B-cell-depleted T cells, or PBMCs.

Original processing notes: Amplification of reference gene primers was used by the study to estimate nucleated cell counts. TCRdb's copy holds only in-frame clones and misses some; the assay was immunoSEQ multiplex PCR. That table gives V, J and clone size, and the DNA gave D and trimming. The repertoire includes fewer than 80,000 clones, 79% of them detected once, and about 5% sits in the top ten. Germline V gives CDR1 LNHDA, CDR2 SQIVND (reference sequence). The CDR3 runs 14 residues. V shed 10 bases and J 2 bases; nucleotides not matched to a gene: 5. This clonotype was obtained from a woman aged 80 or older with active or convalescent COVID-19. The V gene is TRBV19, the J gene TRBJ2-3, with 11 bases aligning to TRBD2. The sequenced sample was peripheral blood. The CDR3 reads CATRTSGSTDTQYF. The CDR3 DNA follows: TGTGCCACCCGGACTAGCGGGTCCACAGATACGCAGTATTTT. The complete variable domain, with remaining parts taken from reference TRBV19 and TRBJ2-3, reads DGGITQSPKYLFRKEGQNVTLSCEQNLNHDAMYWYRQDPGQGLRLIYYSQIVNDFQKGDIAEGYSVSREKKESFPLTVTSAQKNPTAFYLCATRTSGSTDTQYFGPGTRLTVL.